What follows are 21 T cell receptor beta chains derived from one specimen sequenced in a study of post-analysis software for immune sequencing data. Notes on the study in general: In patients, TRBV5-6, TRBV5-1 and TRBV20-1 belonged to five TRBV segments found more frequently than in controls.

Prepared TCR beta cDNA libraries contained unique molecular identifiers. TCRdb recomputed calls from the PCR reads with MiXCR, one row per CDR3 protein. This table holds approximately 690,000 distinct CDR3 sequences, 59% found once. Their cognate antigens are unknown. The sample was blood. These receptors originate from a girl aged 2-9 years with multiple sclerosis.

The V and J genes are TRBV28 and TRBJ2-1; no clear D gene. Per germline, CDR1 MDHEN and CDR2 SYDVKM. This CDR3 region has 15 residues. V was trimmed by 2 bases and J by 8 bases, leaving 16 bases between them. CDR3 DNA: TGTGCCAGCAGTTTACACGGACGAGCGAAAGATGAGCAGTTCTTC. Translating gives CASSLHGRAKDEQFF.

This chain uses TRBV29-1 with TRBJ2-5, with D perhaps matching TRBD2 (6 bases). Trimming removed 7 bases from V and 4 bases from J, with 13 bases in between. The CDR3 is 12 residues long. From germline, CDR1 is SQVTM and CDR2 ANQGSEA. The CDR3 DNA follows: TGCAGCGGTAATTGGGGAGGAGAGACCCAGTACTTC. This gives the protein CSGNWGGETQYF. Supplemented by reference TRBV29-1 and TRBJ2-5, the full variable domain reads SAVISQKPSRDICQRGTSLTIQCQVDSQVTMMFWYRQQPGQSLTLIATANQGSEATYESGFVIDKFPISRPNLTFSTLTVSNMSPEDSSIYLCSGNWGGETQYFGPGTRLLVL.

This clonotype was recorded a few times. The genes are TRBV30 and TRBJ1-2, with D perhaps TRBD1 (5 bases). The V gene's germline CDR1 is GTSNPN and CDR2 SVGIG (reference sequence). Trimming removed 3 bases from V and 7 bases from J, with 15 bases in between. The CDR3 spans 13 residues. The CDR3 is CAWSPLTQAGYTF. The CDR3 DNA reads TGTGCCTGGAGCCCCTTAACACAGGCTGGCTACACCTTC.

The chain couples TRBV12-3 or TRBV12-4 to TRBJ2-7, with a weak D call TRBD1 (5 bases). The CDR3 is 13 amino acids. With 3 bases removed from V and 3 bases from J, the gap between germline ends came to 9 bases. For the CDR3, the DNA is TGTGCCAGCAGTTTCAGGGAAGGCTACGAGCAGTACTTC. This gives the protein CASSFREGYEQYF.

The chain couples TRBV20-1 to TRBJ2-7; TRBD1 is a possible D gene (6 bases). The J call may not be correct, given that the DNA end is closer to TRBJ2-5. This CDR3 has 15 residues. Germline CDR1 is DFQATT and CDR2 is SNEGSKA (reference sequence). The CDR3 bases are TGCAGTGCTTACCGTCCGGACAGTACCGTCGAGACCCAGTACTTC. Its protein product is CSAYRPDSTVETQYF.

The chain links TRBV6-5 to TRBJ1-1; the D gene is possibly TRBD1 (5 bases). The CDR3 extends over 12 amino acids. The V gene's germline CDR1 is MNHEY and CDR2 SVGAGI. Trimming took 2 bases from V and 7 from J, leaving 8 bases between them. The CDR3 DNA follows: TGTGCCAGCAGTTACATGAGGGGTGAAGCTTTCTTT. This translates into CASSYMRGEAFF.

This sequence joins TRBV4-3 and TRBJ2-6, with D perhaps TRBD1 (5 bases). CDR1 is LGHNA, CDR2 YSLEER, per germline. The CDR3 totals 19 residues. Trimming took 0 bases from V and 0 from J, leaving 15 bases between them. The CDR3 protein is CASSQEVNRILSGANVLTF. CDR3 nucleotide sequence: TGCGCCAGCAGCCAAGAAGTTAACAGGATCCTCTCTGGGGCCAACGTCCTGACTTTC.

This clonotype appeared once. This chain joins TRBV7-9 and TRBJ2-1; 7 bases agree with TRBD2. The CDR3 is 17 residues long. Germline CDR1 and CDR2: SEHNR and FQNEAQ (reference sequence). Trimming took 4 bases from V and 4 from J; bases not matched to a gene: 13. CDR3 sequence (DNA): TGTGCCAGCAGCTCGCCATACCGGACTAGGCAATACAATGAGCAGTTCTTC. Translation: CASSSPYRTRQYNEQFF.

V usage is TRBV6-2 or TRBV6-3 and J usage is TRBJ2-1; possibly TRBD1 for D (6 bases). CDR1 is MNHEY, CDR2 SVGEGT, per germline. The CDR3 runs 13 residues. Trimming pared 8 bases from V and 2 bases from J, leaving 10 bases between. Here the CDR3 reads CASYGTPYNEQFF. As DNA, the CDR3 is TGTGCCAGCTACGGGACACCCTACAATGAGCAGTTCTTC.

V gene TRBV7-9 combines with J gene TRBJ1-1; no clear D gene. This CDR3 contains 13 residues. The V gene's germline CDR1 is SEHNR and CDR2 FQNEAQ (reference sequence). Trimming shortened V by 5 bases and J by 6 bases, and 13 bases separated the two germline ends. The CDR3 region has the DNA TGTGCCAGCAGCCCCCCCTTGGGTGCTGAAGCTTTCTTT. Amino acids: CASSPPLGAEAFF.

Here the CDR3 reads CASSLARPGRDGYTF. Written as DNA, the CDR3 is TGTGCCAGCAGCTTAGCCCGGCCAGGGAGGGATGGCTACACCTTC. The chain recombines TRBV7-6 with TRBJ1-2; TRBD1 is a possible D gene (5 bases). Germline V CDR1 and CDR2: SGHVS, FNYEAQ. V was pared by 0 bases and J by 6 bases, with 14 bases between. This CDR3 contains 15 residues.

This clonotype was detected only a few times. The chain carries TRBV28 and TRBJ2-1, with TRBD2 matching 14 bases. The CDR3 length is 17 residues. The V gene end was trimmed by 6 bases and the J gene end by 3 bases; junction bases not matched to a gene: 7. Germline V lookup: CDR1 MDHEN, CDR2 SYDVKM. The CDR3 coding sequence is TGTGCCAGCAGCCTGGGACTAGCGGGAGAGAACTACAATGAGCAGTTCTTC. Translation: CASSLGLAGENYNEQFF.

The chain combines TRBV5-1 with TRBJ2-3, with 9 bases identical to TRBD1. After removal of 3 bases from V and 6 bases from J, the junction contained 11 bases not matched to a gene. Per the germline V gene, CDR1 is SGHRS and CDR2 is YFSETQ. The length of the CDR3 is 16 residues. The chain's CDR3 is CASSSLDRGVSDTQYF. The CDR3, as DNA: TGCGCCAGCAGCTCCCTGGACAGGGGAGTGTCGGATACGCAGTATTTT.

This sequence joins TRBV10-3 and TRBJ1-4; no definite D call. CDR1 is ENHRY, CDR2 SYGVKD, per germline. Trimming left V 7 bases short and J 3 bases short, with 12 bases between. The CDR3 totals 14 residues. Here the CDR3 reads CAINMRVANEKLFF. CDR3 bases: TGTGCCATCAACATGAGGGTAGCTAATGAAAAACTGTTTTTT.

This clonotype was counted once. CDR3 DNA: TGTGCCAGCAGCTTGGTAGCGGGACCGGATCAAGAGACCCAGTACTTC. This gives the protein CASSLVAGPDQETQYF. The chain employs TRBV2 and TRBJ2-5; 8 nucleotides align to TRBD2. CDR1 and CDR2 from the germline V gene are SNHLY and FYNNEI. The trim removed 6 bases at V and 2 bases at J, leaving 11 bases unmatched. The CDR3 covers 16 residues.

This clonotype was counted between two and nine times. V usage is TRBV6-5 and J usage is TRBJ2-5; D uncertain. The CDR3 contains 16 residues. Trimming shortened V by 6 bases and J by 2 bases, and 19 bases separated the two germline ends. Germline values: CDR1 MNHEY, CDR2 SVGAGI. The CDR3, as DNA: TGTGCCAGCAGCCAACCCGGTGGGGAACCACAAGAGACCCAGTACTTC. It is translated as CASSQPGGEPQETQYF.

The genes are TRBV7-9 and TRBJ1-2; no definite D call. V gave up 1 base and J gave up 8 bases, with 11 bases separating them. Per the germline V gene, CDR1 is SEHNR and CDR2 is FQNEAQ (reference sequence). The CDR3 spans 13 residues. The CDR3 loop is CASSLEVSRGYTF. The CDR3 DNA follows: TGTGCCAGCAGCTTAGAAGTCAGTCGGGGCTACACCTTC.

The rearrangement links TRBV7-9 to TRBJ2-3, with D hard to call. V was trimmed by 5 bases and J by 6 bases, leaving 15 bases between them. This CDR3 spans 14 amino acids. CDR1 and CDR2 (germline): SEHNR, FQNEAQ (reference sequence). CDR3 nucleotide sequence: TGTGCCAGCAGCCCATCCCCCGGGTCCGATACGCAGTATTTT. Translated, it gives CASSPSPGSDTQYF.

The chain carries TRBV11-2 and TRBJ2-1; TRBD2 matches at 9 bases. Germline V gives CDR1 SGHAT, CDR2 FQNNGV. CDR3 length equals 16 residues. The ends lost 4 bases at V and 3 bases at J; junction bases unmatched: 7. CDR3 amino acids: CASSSASGANYNEQFF. The DNA for the CDR3 is TGTGCCAGCAGCTCGGCTAGCGGGGCTAACTACAATGAGCAGTTCTTC. The full variable domain, in which reference TRBV11-2 and TRBJ2-1 provide the parts outside the CDR3, is EAGVAQSPRYKIIEKRQSVAFWCNPISGHATLYWYQQILGQGPKLLIQFQNNGVVDDSQLPKDRFSAERLKGVDSTLKIQPAKLEDSAVYLCASSSASGANYNEQFFGPGTRLTVL.

The rearrangement links TRBV29-1 to TRBJ1-1; D unclear. This CDR3 has 10 residues. Germline loops: CDR1 SQVTM, CDR2 ANQGSEA. V lost 6 bases and J 6 bases, leaving 8 bases between the germline ends. In DNA form, the CDR3 reads TGCAGCGTCGCAGAAGCTGAAGCTTTCTTT. Its translation: CSVAEAEAFF.

V gene TRBV5-1 combines with J gene TRBJ2-1; D is perhaps TRBD2 (5 bases). CDR1 is SGHRS, CDR2 YFSETQ, per germline. The ends were cut back, 3 bases at V and 12 bases at J, with 10 bases in the middle. The CDR3 has 11 residues. The CDR3 sequence is CASSWAGRQFF. The CDR3 DNA follows: TGCGCCAGCAGCTGGGCGGGTCGGCAGTTCTTC.